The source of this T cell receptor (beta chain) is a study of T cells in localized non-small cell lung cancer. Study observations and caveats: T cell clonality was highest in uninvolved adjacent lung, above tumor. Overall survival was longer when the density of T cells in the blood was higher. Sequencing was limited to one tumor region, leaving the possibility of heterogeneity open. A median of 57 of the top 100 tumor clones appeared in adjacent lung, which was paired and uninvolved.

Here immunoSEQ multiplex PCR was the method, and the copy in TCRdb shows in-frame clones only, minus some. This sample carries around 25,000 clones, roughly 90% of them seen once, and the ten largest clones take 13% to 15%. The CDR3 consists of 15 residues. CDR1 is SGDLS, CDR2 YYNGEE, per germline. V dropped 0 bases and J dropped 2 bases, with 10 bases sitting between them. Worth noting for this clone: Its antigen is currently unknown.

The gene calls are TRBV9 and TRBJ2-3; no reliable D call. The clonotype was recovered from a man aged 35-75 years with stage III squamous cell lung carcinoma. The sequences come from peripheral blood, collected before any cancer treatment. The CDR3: CASSVAPRTTDTQYF. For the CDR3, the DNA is TGTGCCAGCAGCGTAGCACCCCGGACCACAGATACGCAGTATTTT.